One and the same sample provided the 32 T cell receptor beta chains below, sequenced in a study of cytomegalovirus exposure and HLA in healthy donors. The primer mix had 60 Vbeta and 13 Jbeta primers. Sequencing was performed with immunoSEQ multiplex PCR; in TCRdb, only in-frame clones are kept and a portion is missing. The table has some 170,000 clones, 81% seen once. Sequencing was done on a sample of PBMCs. Receptors originate from a woman between 18 and 29 years old in good health and CMV-seropositive.

The chain joins TRBV2 to TRBJ2-1; 8 bases match TRBD1. V lost 4 bases, J lost 2 bases, and 7 bases stayed unmatched. The CDR3 is 16 amino acids. Germline-derived CDR1 and CDR2 are SNHLY and FYNNEI. CDR3 bases: TGTGCCAGCAGTGGACGGCGGGACAGGACCTACAATGAGCAGTTCTTC. Encoded protein: CASSGRRDRTYNEQFF.

The chain joins TRBV6-5 to TRBJ2-5; TRBD1 is a possible D gene (6 bases). The J call is in doubt because the DNA end fits TRBJ2-7 better. This CDR3 has 13 amino acids. Germline V gives CDR1 MNHEY, CDR2 SVGAGI. The CDR3 reads CATRGAASYEQYF. The CDR3 DNA sequence: TGTGCCACCAGGGGAGCAGCCTCCTACGAGCAGTACTTC.

The rearrangement uses TRBV4-3 and TRBJ2-5, with 7 bases identical to TRBD1. This CDR3 comprises 15 residues. V dropped 0 bases and J dropped 4; count of bases not matched to a gene: 5. Germline-derived CDR1 and CDR2 are LGHNA and YSLEER. CDR3 coding DNA: TGCGCCAGCAGCCAAGATGGACAGGCCCTAGAGACCCAGTACTTC. Translated, it gives CASSQDGQALETQYF.

The chain recombines TRBV13 with TRBJ1-5; 8 bases map to TRBD1. Per germline, CDR1 PRHDT and CDR2 FYEKMQ (reference sequence). With 5 bases clipped from V and 2 bases from J, the junction kept 11 bases outside the gene matches. There are 17 residues in the CDR3. CDR3 DNA: TGTGCCAGCAGCGTATCAGGGGGCTTTTTGGGCAATCAGCCCCAGCATTTT. Its translation is CASSVSGGFLGNQPQHF.

The chain recombines TRBV7-9 with TRBJ2-7; D is possibly TRBD2 (6 bases). The germline V gene has CDR1 SEHNR and CDR2 FQNEAQ (reference sequence). The V gene lost 5 bases and the J gene lost 6 bases, with 14 bases spanning the gap. The CDR3 is 13 residues long. The CDR3 DNA reads as TGTGCCAGCAGCCAATCGGGGGTCGGCGAGCAGTACTTC. Translated, it gives CASSQSGVGEQYF.

The chain links TRBV11-2 to TRBJ1-5; 7 bases line up with TRBD1. The CDR3 runs 14 residues. Unmatched junction bases numbered 5, after V lost 2 bases and J lost 7 bases. Per germline, CDR1 SGHAT and CDR2 FQNNGV. The CDR3 is CASSLRQGGQPQHF. CDR3 DNA: TGTGCCAGCAGCTTACGGCAGGGGGGCCAGCCCCAGCATTTT.

This clone came up a few times. V gene TRBV29-1 combines with J gene TRBJ1-5; TRBD1 matches 7 bases. V shed 4 bases, J shed 6 bases, and the junction held 3 bases outside the gene matches. Germline lookup yields CDR1 SQVTM and CDR2 ANQGSEA. The CDR3 spans 12 residues. DNA for the CDR3: TGCAGCGTTGGGTCAGGGGGTCAGCCCCAGCATTTT. The encoded protein is CSVGSGGQPQHF. The full variable domain, with the rest looked up from reference TRBV29-1 and TRBJ1-5, is SAVISQKPSRDICQRGTSLTIQCQVDSQVTMMFWYRQQPGQSLTLIATANQGSEATYESGFVIDKFPISRPNLTFSTLTVSNMSPEDSSIYLCSVGSGGQPQHFGDGTRLSIL.

This chain joins TRBV27 and TRBJ2-1, with D perhaps TRBD2 (7 bases). Germline CDR1 reads MNHEY; CDR2 reads SMNVEV (reference sequence). V was clipped by 3 bases and J by 12 bases, with 21 bases between them. The CDR3 is made up of 15 amino acids. CDR3 bases: TGTGCCAGCAGTTTCCAGGCCCTAGGGGGGGACGGGCAGTTCTTC. Translated: CASSFQALGGDGQFF.

As DNA, the CDR3 is TGCGCCAGCTTCCTCGGGGGTCAAGAGACCCAGTACTTC. Its protein product is CASFLGGQETQYF. The chain is built from TRBV5-1 and TRBJ2-5; perhaps TRBD2 as D (6 bases). This CDR3 spans 13 amino acids. In germline, CDR1 is SGHRS, CDR2 YFSETQ. V was trimmed by 7 bases and J by 2 bases, leaving 12 bases between them. Filled out from reference TRBV5-1 and TRBJ2-5, the complete variable domain reads KAGVTQTPRYLIKTRGQQVTLSCSPISGHRSVSWYQQTPGQGLQFLFEYFSETQRNKGNFPGRFSGRQFSNSRSEMNVSTLELGDSALYLCASFLGGQETQYFGPGTRLLVL.

The chain couples TRBV25-1 to TRBJ1-4, with D maybe TRBD1 (6 bases). The CDR3 covers 16 residues. Trimming removed 1 base at V and 5 bases at J, with 14 bases between. Per the germline V gene, CDR1 is MGHDK and CDR2 is SYGVNS. The CDR3: CASSESLGGLNEKLFF. The CDR3 bases are TGTGCCAGCAGTGAATCCCTAGGGGGTTTGAATGAAAAACTGTTTTTT.

As for this clone: The sample holds other DNA sequences that translate to the same CDR3. The chain combines TRBV20-1 with TRBJ2-5, with no clear D. Between the trimmed V and J ends, which lost 4 bases and 4 bases, there was a span of 4 bases. The CDR3 is 10 amino acids. Germline loops: CDR1 DFQATT, CDR2 SNEGSKA (reference sequence). The DNA of the CDR3 is TGCAGTGCTACTCTAGAGACCCAGTACTTC. It specifies CSATLETQYF.

The chain carries TRBV7-9 and TRBJ2-7; 10 positions match TRBD2. The CDR3 sequence is 15 residues long. After removal of 2 bases from V and 3 bases from J, the junction contained 4 bases not matched to a gene. Germline V CDR1 and CDR2: SEHNR, FQNEAQ (reference sequence). Here the CDR3 reads CASSLTSGAFYEQYF. The CDR3 bases are TGTGCCAGCAGCTTAACTAGCGGGGCATTCTACGAGCAGTACTTC.

The rearrangement uses TRBV7-8 and TRBJ2-3; 11 bases line up with TRBD2. This CDR3 region has 19 residues. Trimming took 5 bases from V and 5 from J; bases not matched to a gene: 18. Germline V gives CDR1 SGHVS, CDR2 FQNEAQ. The CDR3 DNA is TGTGCCAGCAGCGCTAGATCGGCTAGCGGGGGGAGGTCGGGAGATACGCAGTATTTT. This encodes CASSARSASGGRSGDTQYF. Filled out from reference TRBV7-8 and TRBJ2-3, the complete variable domain reads GAGVSQSPRYKVAKRGQDVALRCDPISGHVSLFWYQQALGQGPEFLTYFQNEAQLDKSGLPSDRFFAERPEGSVSTLKIQRTQQEDSAVYLCASSARSASGGRSGDTQYFGPGTRLTVL.

This clone was found a few times. V usage is TRBV27 and J usage is TRBJ2-7; 9 nucleotides agree with TRBD1. CDR3 size: 15 residues. Germline V gene data show CDR1 as MNHEY and CDR2 as SMNVEV (reference sequence). V lost 6 bases, J lost 3 bases, and 9 bases stayed unmatched. CDR3 DNA sequence: TGTGCCAGCAGCTCCACAGGGGGCCCGCTCTACGAGCAGTACTTC. Translation: CASSSTGGPLYEQYF.

In DNA, the CDR3 is TGTGCCAGCAGTGAAGTCAACGGGGGGGCCGGTGAGCAGTTCTTC. It codes for CASSEVNGGAGEQFF. The chain links TRBV2 to TRBJ2-1, with 8 bases identical to TRBD2. The germline V gene encodes CDR1 SNHLY and CDR2 FYNNEI. The CDR3 runs 15 residues. The V and J ends lost 1 base and 9 bases, in that order; junction bases with no gene match: 8.

V is TRBV6-4 and J is TRBJ1-1; D perhaps matches TRBD1 (6 bases). Germline loops: CDR1 MRHNA, CDR2 SNTAGT. V lost 3 bases to trimming and J lost 1 base, with 9 bases between them. This CDR3 contains 14 residues. The CDR3: CASSEDSENTEAFF. CDR3 bases: TGTGCCAGCAGTGAGGACAGCGAGAACACTGAAGCTTTCTTT.

The chain employs TRBV5-5 and TRBJ2-1; TRBD1 is a possible D gene (5 bases). V lost 1 base to trimming and J lost 8 bases, with 13 bases between them. The CDR3 has 14 amino acids. The germline CDR1 and CDR2 sequences are SGHKS and YYEKEE (reference sequence). The CDR3 protein is CASSLWTRLDEQFF. CDR3 coding DNA: TGTGCCAGCAGCTTGTGGACAAGACTTGATGAGCAGTTCTTC.

This clone was detected only a few times. The V gene is TRBV5-4, the J gene TRBJ1-2, with D possibly being TRBD1 (5 bases). Germline-derived CDR1 and CDR2 are SGHNT and YYREEE (reference sequence). The CDR3 consists of 13 residues. Trimming left V 5 bases short and J 8 bases short, with 16 bases between. The CDR3 reads CASSGAARWGYTF. The CDR3 DNA sequence: TGTGCCAGCAGTGGGGCAGCCCGATGGGGCTACACCTTC.

V usage is TRBV5-4 and J usage is TRBJ1-2; tentative D call: TRBD1 (6 bases). The V gene's germline CDR1 is SGHNT and CDR2 YYREEE (reference sequence). This CDR3 spans 16 amino acids. The V gene lost 5 bases and the J gene lost 4 bases, with 21 bases spanning the gap. The CDR3 DNA follows: TGTGCCAGCAGACCCGAGCTGGACAGCCGTATCTATGGCTACACCTTC. Protein sequence: CASRPELDSRIYGYTF.

CDR3 sequence (DNA): TGTGCCAGCAGCCCCTCCCCGGGAGGGAACTATGGCTACACCTTC. Protein product: CASSPSPGGNYGYTF. The chain couples TRBV7-3 to TRBJ1-2, with D unclear. This CDR3 region has 15 residues. V was cut by 5 bases and J by 2 bases, with 15 bases left in between. The germline gives CDR1 SGHTA, CDR2 FQGTGA.

The chain recombines TRBV6-5 with TRBJ2-7; tentatively, D is TRBD2 (5 bases). V lost 6 bases, J lost 3 bases, and 18 bases lay in between. The germline V gene encodes CDR1 MNHEY and CDR2 SVGAGI. The CDR3 sequence is 15 residues long. CDR3 coding DNA: TGTGCCAGCAGCCCGTCCGGACTGGGGAACTACGAGCAGTACTTC. Translation gives CASSPSGLGNYEQYF.

V and J are TRBV28 and TRBJ1-5; no clear D. The length of the CDR3 is 13 residues. Germline V gives CDR1 MDHEN, CDR2 SYDVKM. Between the trimmed V and J ends, which lost 7 bases and 9 bases, there was a span of 16 bases. The CDR3 bases are TGTGCCAGCATCGCGCGGGGTATTTCGCCCCAGCATTTT. It encodes CASIARGISPQHF.

V usage is TRBV29-1 and J usage is TRBJ2-5; 7 bases line up with TRBD1. The CDR3 length is 13 residues. CDR1 is SQVTM and CDR2 is ANQGSEA in the germline V gene. J was trimmed by 2 bases and V by 1 base; bases with no gene match: 1. For the CDR3, the DNA is TGCAGCGTTGAAGGGGGACAGCAAGAGACCCAGTACTTC. Protein product: CSVEGGQQETQYF. Looking up the rest from reference TRBV29-1 and TRBJ2-5 gives the full variable domain: SAVISQKPSRDICQRGTSLTIQCQVDSQVTMMFWYRQQPGQSLTLIATANQGSEATYESGFVIDKFPISRPNLTFSTLTVSNMSPEDSSIYLCSVEGGQQETQYFGPGTRLLVL.

In its sample, this clone was seen once. The J gene is TRBJ2-1, the V gene TRBV7-2; 10 bases fit TRBD1. After removal of 4 bases from V and 9 bases from J, the junction contained 6 bases not matched to a gene. The CDR3 is 14 amino acids. Per germline, CDR1 SGHTA and CDR2 FQGNSA. CDR3 protein: CASSSRQGATEQFF. CDR3 coding DNA: TGTGCCAGCAGCTCACGACAGGGGGCGACTGAGCAGTTCTTC.

This sequence joins TRBV4-1 and TRBJ1-5, with D hard to call. V lost 1 base to trimming and J lost 4 bases, with 8 bases between them. CDR3 size: 14 residues. The germline V gene has CDR1 MGHRA and CDR2 YSYEKL. The CDR3 here is CASSQGTVNQPQHF. CDR3 DNA: TGCGCCAGCAGCCAAGGAACGGTTAATCAGCCCCAGCATTTT.

This chain uses TRBV7-9 with TRBJ1-3, with D unclear. Trimming pared 5 bases from V and 8 bases from J, leaving 16 bases between. CDR3 length: 14 residues. CDR1 is SEHNR, CDR2 FQNEAQ, per germline (reference sequence). The CDR3: CASSPATLEDTIYF. CDR3 DNA: TGTGCCAGCAGCCCTGCCACTTTAGAGGACACCATATATTTT.

In its sample, this clone was seen a few times. The chain couples TRBV7-6 to TRBJ1-3; D is ambiguous. V lost 1 base and J 0 bases, leaving 4 bases between the germline ends. CDR3 length: 14 amino acids. Germline CDR1 and CDR2: SGHVS and FNYEAQ. CDR3 in DNA: TGTGCCAGCAGCTTAGTATCCTCTGGAAACACCATATATTTT. Translation gives CASSLVSSGNTIYF.

The chain joins TRBV4-1 to TRBJ1-1, with 8 bases matching TRBD1. This CDR3 has 17 amino acids. The ends lost 0 bases at V and 5 bases at J; junction bases unmatched: 11. Germline V gene sequence: CDR1 MGHRA, CDR2 YSYEKL. In DNA, the CDR3 is TGCGCCAGCAGCCAAGAAGGGACGGGACAGGCAGGAACTGAAGCTTTCTTT. Its translation is CASSQEGTGQAGTEAFF.

This chain links TRBV21-1 with TRBJ2-7; TRBD2 is the table's D call and was not checked against the DNA. TRBV21-1 is deemed a pseudogene. The CDR3 has 11 residues. The chain's CDR3 is CASSESTEQYF. CDR3 nucleotides: TGTGCCAGCAGCGAAAGCACCGAGCAGTACTTC.

This clone has just one count. The V call is TRBV9, the J call TRBJ2-2, with D perhaps matching TRBD1 (5 bases). Per germline, CDR1 SGDLS and CDR2 YYNGEE. The V gene lost 0 bases and the J gene lost 6 bases, with 15 bases spanning the gap. The CDR3 has 16 amino acids. As DNA, the CDR3 is TGTGCCAGCAGCGTAGGGGCCAGCGAAGGGGCCGGGGAGCTGTTTTTT. Translation: CASSVGASEGAGELFF.

This chain links TRBV5-4 with TRBJ1-4, with 8 bases identical to TRBD1. The CDR3 contains 16 residues. J gave up 3 bases and V 4 bases, and 8 bases lay outside the gene matches. Germline V CDR1 and CDR2: SGHNT, YYREEE (reference sequence). The CDR3 loop is CASSRWTGSANEKLFF. CDR3 bases: TGTGCCAGCAGCCGATGGACAGGGTCTGCTAATGAAAAACTGTTTTTT. The full variable domain, in which reference TRBV5-4 and TRBJ1-4 provide the parts outside the CDR3, is ETGVTQSPTHLIKTRGQQVTLRCSSQSGHNTVSWYQQALGQGPQFIFQYYREEENGRGNFPPRFSGLQFPNYSSELNVNALELDDSALYLCASSRWTGSANEKLFFGSGTQLSVL.

This chain links TRBV11-1 with TRBJ1-4, with D perhaps matching TRBD1 (5 bases). Germline V gene data show CDR1 as SGHAT and CDR2 as FQDESV (reference sequence). With 5 bases removed from V and 8 bases from J, the gap between germline ends came to 12 bases. The CDR3 loop spans 13 amino acids. The CDR3 loop is CASSPIRGEKLFF. The CDR3, as DNA: TGTGCCAGCAGCCCCATAAGGGGCGAAAAACTGTTTTTT.